The 26 T cell receptor beta chains below come from one sample, sequenced in a study of early T cells in non-severe SARS-CoV-2 infection. TCRdb itself ran the 5' RACE reads through MiXCR, one entry per CDR3 protein. The profile shows tens of thousands of distinct CDR3 sequences, approximately 13% of them singletons. Sequencing was done on a sample of whole blood. All receptors come from an adult who was a healthcare worker with PCR-confirmed SARS-CoV-2 infection or an uninfected control (not recorded which).

There are many counts of this clonotype. This sequence joins TRBV29-1 and TRBJ2-2; D is perhaps TRBD2 (6 bases). V was cut by 7 bases and J by 2 bases, with 20 bases left in between. Germline V lookup: CDR1 SQVTM, CDR2 ANQGSEA. The CDR3 totals 16 residues. The CDR3 DNA reads as TGCAGCGCCGGGGGTCAGGGCTCAACCAACACCGGGGAGCTGTTTTTT. This sequence encodes CSAGGQGSTNTGELFF.

This chain joins TRBV5-1 and TRBJ2-7; no clear D. V lost 3 bases and J lost 2, with 12 bases in between. This CDR3 contains 14 residues. CDR1 SGHRS and CDR2 YFSETQ come from the germline V gene. CDR3 in amino acids: CASSSLTATYEQYF. Written as DNA, the CDR3 is TGCGCCAGCAGCTCCTTGACGGCCACCTACGAGCAGTACTTC.

This clonotype has more than one count but fewer than ten. V gene TRBV6-6 combines with J gene TRBJ1-6; D not certain. The V end lost 0 bases, the J end lost 7 bases, and 7 bases lay between the germline ends. The germline V gene encodes CDR1 MNHNY and CDR2 SVGAGI (reference sequence). The CDR3 covers 14 residues. CDR3 in amino acids: CASSYSGPNSPLHF. For the CDR3, the DNA is TGTGCCAGCAGTTACTCAGGGCCCAATTCACCCCTCCACTTT.

This clonotype was recorded many times. The chain joins TRBV20-1 to TRBJ2-1; a possible D gene is TRBD2 (5 bases). This CDR3 spans 13 amino acids. V lost 4 bases and J lost 10, with 17 bases in between. The V gene's germline CDR1 is DFQATT and CDR2 SNEGSKA (reference sequence). CDR3 bases: TGCAGTGCTAAACCGGGATCCCTAGGGGAGCAGTTCTTC. Translation gives CSAKPGSLGEQFF.

V gene TRBV7-9 combines with J gene TRBJ2-3; D unclear. V was shortened by 5 bases and J by 1 base, with 4 bases between the two germline ends. This CDR3 spans 12 amino acids. Germline CDR1 SEHNR, CDR2 FQNEAQ (reference sequence). This CDR3 reads CASSTGTDTQYF. CDR3 DNA sequence: TGTGCCAGCAGCACGGGCACAGATACGCAGTATTTT. The full variable domain, with the rest looked up from reference TRBV7-9 and TRBJ2-3, is DTGVSQNPRHKITKRGQNVTFRCDPISEHNRLYWYRQTLGQGPEFLTYFQNEAQLEKSRLLSDRFSAERPKGSFSTLEIQRTEQGDSAMYLCASSTGTDTQYFGPGTRLTVL.

This clonotype was picked up a small number of times. The rearrangement links TRBV5-5 to TRBJ1-1, with D possibly being TRBD1 (5 bases). CDR1 SGHKS and CDR2 YYEKEE come from the germline V gene (reference sequence). V was cut by 4 bases and J by 1 base, with 14 bases left in between. This CDR3 has 15 residues. The CDR3 loop reads CASSNWGSENTEAFF. The CDR3 DNA reads as TGTGCCAGCAGCAATTGGGGCAGCGAGAACACTGAAGCTTTCTTT.

This clonotype has more than one count but fewer than ten. The chain joins TRBV5-1 to TRBJ1-5; perhaps TRBD1 as D (5 bases). The CDR3 is 15 residues long. V lost 0 bases and J lost 5, with 12 bases in between. Germline V gene data show CDR1 as SGHRS and CDR2 as YFSETQ. DNA of the CDR3: TGCGCCAGCAGCTTGGTGGTAGGGGAAGATCAGCCCCAGCATTTT. Protein sequence: CASSLVVGEDQPQHF.

The V and J genes are TRBV5-1 and TRBJ1-3; no clear D. From germline, CDR1 is SGHRS and CDR2 YFSETQ. This CDR3 spans 14 amino acids. V was cut by 3 bases and J by 0 bases, with 7 bases left in between. In DNA, the CDR3 is TGCGCCAGCAGCTCGGGAGCCTCTGGAAACACCATATATTTT. Protein: CASSSGASGNTIYF. Variable domain in full (rest from reference TRBV5-1 and TRBJ1-3): KAGVTQTPRYLIKTRGQQVTLSCSPISGHRSVSWYQQTPGQGLQFLFEYFSETQRNKGNFPGRFSGRQFSNSRSEMNVSTLELGDSALYLCASSSGASGNTIYFGEGSWLTVV.

This clonotype was seen many times. The genes are TRBV20-1 and TRBJ1-2, with TRBD1 matching over 7 bases. The CDR3 loop spans 12 amino acids. J gave up 5 bases and V 5 bases, and 5 bases lay outside the gene matches. Germline loops: CDR1 DFQATT, CDR2 SNEGSKA (reference sequence). The CDR3 protein is CSARQGAYGYTF. Written as DNA, the CDR3 is TGCAGTGCTCGACAGGGAGCTTATGGCTACACCTTC.

This rearrangement joins TRBV29-1 to TRBJ2-1; TRBD1 or TRBD2 may be the D gene (6 bases each). From germline, CDR1 is SQVTM and CDR2 ANQGSEA. The CDR3 sequence is 16 residues long. V lost 3 bases and J 4 bases, leaving 19 bases between the germline ends. The CDR3 region has the DNA TGCAGCGTTGAGGGGGGCCCGGCGGGTTTATACAATGAGCAGTTCTTC. It yields the protein CSVEGGPAGLYNEQFF.

This clonotype was picked up a small number of times. This chain uses TRBV7-3 with TRBJ1-1; D gene ambiguous. The V gene's germline CDR1 is SGHTA and CDR2 FQGTGA. V lost 2 bases and J lost 7, with 8 bases in between. The CDR3 length is 12 residues. The CDR3, as DNA: TGTGCCAGCAGCTTAGGAAGAAGTGAAGCTTTCTTT. Protein: CASSLGRSEAFF.

There are a few counts of this clonotype. The J gene is TRBJ2-1, the V gene TRBV5-1; TRBD2 might be the D (6 bases). The germline gives CDR1 SGHRS, CDR2 YFSETQ. The CDR3 covers 17 residues. Trimming removed 0 bases at V and 0 bases at J, with 13 bases between. This CDR3 is CASSLVLAQSSYNEQFF. CDR3 in DNA: TGCGCCAGCAGCTTGGTGCTAGCGCAGAGCTCCTACAATGAGCAGTTCTTC.

J is TRBJ2-6 and V is TRBV5-1; the match to TRBD2 covers 7 bases. Germline V gene lookup returns CDR1 SGHRS and CDR2 YFSETQ. After removal of 4 bases from V and 0 bases from J, the junction contained 4 bases not matched to a gene. This CDR3 has 16 residues. Written as DNA, the CDR3 is TGCGCCAGCAGCGGAGCGGGGTACTCTGGGGCCAACGTCCTGACTTTC. Translated, it gives CASSGAGYSGANVLTF. The full variable domain, with the rest looked up from reference TRBV5-1 and TRBJ2-6, is KAGVTQTPRYLIKTRGQQVTLSCSPISGHRSVSWYQQTPGQGLQFLFEYFSETQRNKGNFPGRFSGRQFSNSRSEMNVSTLELGDSALYLCASSGAGYSGANVLTFGAGSRLTVL.

This clonotype was observed many times. CDR3 loop: CSARGTGTGELFF. CDR3 DNA sequence: TGCAGTGCTAGAGGTACAGGTACCGGGGAGCTGTTTTTT. The chain couples TRBV20-1 to TRBJ2-2, with TRBD1 as a possible D gene (5 bases). V lost 1 base to trimming and J lost 5 bases, with 8 bases between them. This CDR3 spans 13 amino acids. In germline, CDR1 is DFQATT, CDR2 SNEGSKA (reference sequence).

In its sample, this clonotype was seen many times. This chain links TRBV3-1 with TRBJ2-7, with 13 nucleotides matching TRBD2. Germline-derived CDR1 and CDR2 are LGHDT and YNNKEL (reference sequence). V lost 5 bases and J lost 3; bases outside the gene matches: 7. This CDR3 has 16 amino acids. CDR3 protein: CASSSGLAGTSYEQYF. In nucleotides, the CDR3 is TGTGCCAGCAGCTCGGGACTAGCGGGGACCAGCTACGAGCAGTACTTC.

The table lists this clonotype with many counts. V and J are TRBV11-3 and TRBJ2-1; tentatively, D is TRBD2 (6 bases). V was clipped by 5 bases and J by 9 bases, with 14 bases between them. The CDR3 contains 13 residues. Germline lookup yields CDR1 SGHNT and CDR2 YENEEA. The CDR3 sequence: CASSQTHGGEQFF. CDR3 sequence (DNA): TGTGCCAGCAGCCAGACCCACGGGGGTGAGCAGTTCTTC.

This clonotype has a handful of counts. This chain uses TRBV3-1 with TRBJ2-2; tentative D call: TRBD1 (6 bases). The germline V gene has CDR1 LGHDT and CDR2 YNNKEL (reference sequence). The CDR3 extends over 14 amino acids. Trimming left V 3 bases short and J 5 bases short, with 10 bases between. CDR3 sequence: CASSQGARTGELFF. The CDR3 DNA reads TGTGCCAGCAGCCAGGGGGCGAGAACCGGGGAGCTGTTTTTT.

Ten or more counts support this clonotype. V gene TRBV19 combines with J gene TRBJ2-7; the match to TRBD1 covers 7 bases. Looked up from germline, CDR1 is LNHDA and CDR2 is SQIVND (reference sequence). V trimming: 7 bases; J trimming: 2 bases; junction bases outside the gene matches: 8. The length of the CDR3 is 14 residues. The CDR3 protein is CASTGTATPYEQYF. As DNA, the CDR3 is TGTGCCAGTACCGGGACAGCCACTCCCTACGAGCAGTACTTC.

The chain employs TRBV6-1 and TRBJ2-3, with a possible D match to TRBD1 (5 bases). Trimming removed 7 bases from V and 1 base from J, with 12 bases in between. This CDR3 is built from 14 residues. In germline, CDR1 is MNHNS, CDR2 SASEGT. The CDR3 is CASTKPTGTDTQYF. CDR3 nucleotide sequence: TGTGCCAGCACCAAACCGACAGGCACAGATACGCAGTATTTT.

The sample holds a few counts of this clonotype. This CDR3 is CASSIRTSGNTGELFF. The CDR3, as DNA: TGTGCCAGCAGCATACGGACTAGCGGGAACACCGGGGAGCTGTTTTTT. This sequence joins TRBV9 and TRBJ2-2; 10 nucleotides align to TRBD2. After removal of 4 bases from V and 1 base from J, the junction contained 4 bases not matched to a gene. There are 16 residues in the CDR3. CDR1 is SGDLS, CDR2 YYNGEE, per germline.

The chain couples TRBV18 to TRBJ1-2, with TRBD1 as a possible D gene (5 bases). There are 16 residues in the CDR3. Germline V gene sequence: CDR1 KGHSH, CDR2 LQKENI. Trimming took off 6 bases at V and 0 bases at J, with 17 bases between the two ends. The CDR3 nucleotides read TGTGCCAGCTCCCCGGGGGAAGGGGCCGCTAACTATGGCTACACCTTC. Encoded protein: CASSPGEGAANYGYTF.

This clonotype was counted only a few times. The J gene is TRBJ2-2, the V gene TRBV29-1, with D uncertain. The CDR3 extends over 14 amino acids. V lost 5 bases, J lost 3 bases, and 13 bases lay in between. Germline loops: CDR1 SQVTM, CDR2 ANQGSEA. The CDR3 sequence is CSVLTIRDTGELFF. CDR3 nucleotides: TGCAGCGTTCTCACCATACGGGACACCGGGGAGCTGTTTTTT.

V and J are TRBV7-6 and TRBJ2-1; 10 bases align to TRBD1. Germline V gene lookup returns CDR1 SGHVS and CDR2 FNYEAQ. The CDR3 runs to 17 residues. Trimming at V came to 2 bases and at J to 4 bases, leaving 8 bases not matched to a gene. The CDR3 DNA follows: TGTGCCAGCAGCTTAAAGAACGACAGGGGGCAGTACAATGAGCAGTTCTTC. This encodes CASSLKNDRGQYNEQFF.

The chain uses TRBV29-1 and TRBJ2-7; possible D gene TRBD2, 6 bases. V dropped 1 base and J dropped 2 bases, with 12 bases sitting between them. The CDR3 has 14 amino acids. CDR1 is SQVTM, CDR2 ANQGSEA, per germline. The CDR3 sequence: CSVEGNGGAYEQYF. DNA of the CDR3: TGCAGCGTTGAAGGAAACGGGGGAGCCTACGAGCAGTACTTC.

DNA of the CDR3: TGTGCCAGCAGCCCCCGGGACCCCGGGTCCTACGAGCAGTACTTC. Amino acids: CASSPRDPGSYEQYF. V is TRBV3-1 and J is TRBJ2-7; D tentatively reads TRBD1 or TRBD2 (5 bases each). Looked up from germline, CDR1 is LGHDT and CDR2 is YNNKEL (reference sequence). With 4 bases removed from V and 1 base from J, the gap between germline ends came to 14 bases. CDR3 length: 15 amino acids.

Ten or more counts support this clonotype. The V gene is TRBV29-1, the J gene TRBJ2-4, with D uncertain. Trimming cost V 6 bases and J 2 bases, with 11 bases left between them. The CDR3 loop spans 13 amino acids. CDR1 is SQVTM, CDR2 ANQGSEA, per germline. The CDR3 spells CSVMMITKNIQYF. The CDR3 coding sequence is TGCAGCGTGATGATGATAACCAAAAACATTCAGTACTTC.